This T cell receptor beta chain was captured by sequencing in a study of blood T cell repertoires in COVID-19. Study in general: Spain, Italy and the United States supplied samples that represented acute and convalescent COVID-19. PBMCs, B-cell-depleted T cells, or T cells provided the cDNA or gDNA that made up the material.

This clone appeared once. CDR1 is MGHRA, CDR2 YSYEKL, per germline. The CDR3 extends over 16 amino acids. Trimming cost V 1 base and J 1 base, with 13 bases left between them. As processed by the authors: Scientists estimated how many nucleated cells there were by amplifying reference gene primers. Profiling relied on immunoSEQ multiplex PCR, and the TCRdb table lists in-frame clones only, not all of them. V, J and clone size reflect that table, while D and trimming were determined from the DNA. The sample records some 27,000 clones, around 89% being singletons. The chain employs TRBV4-1 and TRBJ1-1, with a possible D match to TRBD1 (6 bases). The TCR comes from a human donor in a cohort sampled during active COVID-19. Specimen: peripheral blood. The CDR3 DNA is TGCGCCAGCAGCCAAGTTTCGATCAGGGGGAACACTGAAGCTTTCTTT. It codes for CASSQVSIRGNTEAFF.